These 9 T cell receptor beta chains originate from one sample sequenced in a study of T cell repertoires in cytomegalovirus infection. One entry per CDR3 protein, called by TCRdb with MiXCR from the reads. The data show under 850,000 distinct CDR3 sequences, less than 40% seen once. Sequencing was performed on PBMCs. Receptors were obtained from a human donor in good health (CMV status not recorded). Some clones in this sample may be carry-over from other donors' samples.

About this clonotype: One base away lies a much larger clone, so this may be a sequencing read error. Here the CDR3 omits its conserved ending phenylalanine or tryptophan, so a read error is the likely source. CDR3 nucleotides: TGTGCCAGCAAAACGTACCAAGAGACCCAGTACTTA. Translated: CASKTYQETQYL. The V and J genes are TRBV12-3 or TRBV12-4 and TRBJ2-5; D ambiguous. The ends were cut back, 7 bases at V and 0 bases at J, with 6 bases in the middle. This CDR3 is built from 12 residues.

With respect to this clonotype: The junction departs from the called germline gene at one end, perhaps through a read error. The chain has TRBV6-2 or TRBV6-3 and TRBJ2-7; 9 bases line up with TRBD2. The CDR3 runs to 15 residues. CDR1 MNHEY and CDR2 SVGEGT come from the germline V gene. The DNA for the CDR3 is TGTGCCACCAGTACCCTAGCGGGGATATCCTACGAGCAGTACTTC. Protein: CATSTLAGISYEQYF.

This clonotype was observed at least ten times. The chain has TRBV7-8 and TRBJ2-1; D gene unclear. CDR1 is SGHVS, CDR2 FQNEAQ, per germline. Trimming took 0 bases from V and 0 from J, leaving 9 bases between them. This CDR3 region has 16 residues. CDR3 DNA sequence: TGTGCCAGCAGCTTAGCGGCCCAGAGCTCCTACAATGAGCAGTTCTTC. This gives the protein CASSLAAQSSYNEQFF. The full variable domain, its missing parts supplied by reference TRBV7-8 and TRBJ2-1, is GAGVSQSPRYKVAKRGQDVALRCDPISGHVSLFWYQQALGQGPEFLTYFQNEAQLDKSGLPSDRFFAERPEGSVSTLKIQRTQQEDSAVYLCASSLAAQSSYNEQFFGPGTRLTVL.

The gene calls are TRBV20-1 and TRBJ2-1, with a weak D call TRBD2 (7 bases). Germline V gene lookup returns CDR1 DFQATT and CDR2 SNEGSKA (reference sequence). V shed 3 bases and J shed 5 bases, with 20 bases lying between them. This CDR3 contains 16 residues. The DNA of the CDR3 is TGCAGTGCTAGCCGGGGGGCGGGTGGAAAAAACAATGAGCAGTTCTTC. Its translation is CSASRGAGGKNNEQFF.

Here the CDR3 reads CATSAPGGKGTQYF. DNA of the CDR3: TGTGCCACCAGTGCCCCCGGGGGTAAAGGTACGCAGTATTTT. This sequence joins TRBV24-1 and TRBJ2-3; possible D gene TRBD2, 6 bases. V lost 5 bases and J 8 bases, leaving 16 bases between the germline ends. This CDR3 spans 14 amino acids. Germline CDR1 reads KGHDR; CDR2 reads SFDVKD.

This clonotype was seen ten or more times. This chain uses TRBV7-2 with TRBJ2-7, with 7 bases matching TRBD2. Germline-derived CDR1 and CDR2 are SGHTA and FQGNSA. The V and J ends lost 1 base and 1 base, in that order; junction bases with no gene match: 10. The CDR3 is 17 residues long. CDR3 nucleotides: TGTGCCAGCAGCTTAGTCGCCGGCGGGAGTCAATCCTACGAGCAGTACTTC. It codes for CASSLVAGGSQSYEQYF.

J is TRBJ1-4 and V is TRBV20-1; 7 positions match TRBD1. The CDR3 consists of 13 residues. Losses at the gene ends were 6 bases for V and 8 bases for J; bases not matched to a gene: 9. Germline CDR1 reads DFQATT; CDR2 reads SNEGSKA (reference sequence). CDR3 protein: CSAYPGGGEKLFF. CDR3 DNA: TGCAGTGCATACCCAGGGGGTGGGGAAAAACTGTTTTTT.

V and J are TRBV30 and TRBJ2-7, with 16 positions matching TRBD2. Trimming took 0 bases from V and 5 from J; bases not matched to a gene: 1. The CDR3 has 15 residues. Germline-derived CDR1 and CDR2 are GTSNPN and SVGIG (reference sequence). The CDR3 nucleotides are TGTGCCTGGAGTGTAGGGACTAGCGGGGGGGACGAGCAGTACTTC. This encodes CAWSVGTSGGDEQYF. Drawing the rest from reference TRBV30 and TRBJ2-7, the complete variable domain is SQTIHQWPATLVQPVGSPLSLECTVEGTSNPNLYWYRQAAGRGLQLLFYSVGIGQISSEVPQNLSASRPQDRQFILSSKKLLLSDSGFYLCAWSVGTSGGDEQYFGPGTRLTVT.

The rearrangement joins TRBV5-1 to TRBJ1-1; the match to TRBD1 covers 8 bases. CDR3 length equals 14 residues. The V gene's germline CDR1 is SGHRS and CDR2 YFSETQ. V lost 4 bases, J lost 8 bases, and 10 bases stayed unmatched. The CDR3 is CASSPRTGSREAFF. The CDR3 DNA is TGCGCCAGCAGCCCACGGACAGGGAGTCGAGAAGCTTTCTTT.